This TCR beta chain was found in a study of human T cells and chemical hapten exposure. The wider study: The study lasted roughly 22 weeks, and patients were dosed weekly with diphenylcyclopropenone on the scalp throughout.

TCRdb analysed the RACE reads with MiXCR anew, one entry per CDR3 protein. The table has some 96,000 distinct CDR3 sequences, about 9.3% seen once. The CDR3 length is 15 residues. Looked up from germline, CDR1 is ENHRY and CDR2 is SYGVKD. Germline trimming cut 6 bases from V and 5 bases from J; bases unmatched to any gene: 10. Time point specified: patch test 2, 6 weeks after DPC sensitization. Documented treatment: therapeutic diphenylcyclopropenone sensitization with weekly scalp DPC. Those who donated were patients with alopecia, 18 to 70 years of age, and suitable for DPC. Extraction of total RNA was performed on unfractionated whole blood. The sample holds a few counts of this clonotype.

The genes are TRBV10-3 and TRBJ2-1, with 7 bases that match TRBD2. This receptor was taken from a woman in her thirties or forties with alopecia areata. Some clones in this sample may be carry-over from other donors' samples. The material was whole blood, obtained in connection with sensitization to the hapten diphenylcyclopropenone (DPC). Here the CDR3 DNA reads TGTGCCATCAGCCTCGGGGTAGCGGGCAACAATGAGCAGTTCTTC. It specifies CAISLGVAGNNEQFF.